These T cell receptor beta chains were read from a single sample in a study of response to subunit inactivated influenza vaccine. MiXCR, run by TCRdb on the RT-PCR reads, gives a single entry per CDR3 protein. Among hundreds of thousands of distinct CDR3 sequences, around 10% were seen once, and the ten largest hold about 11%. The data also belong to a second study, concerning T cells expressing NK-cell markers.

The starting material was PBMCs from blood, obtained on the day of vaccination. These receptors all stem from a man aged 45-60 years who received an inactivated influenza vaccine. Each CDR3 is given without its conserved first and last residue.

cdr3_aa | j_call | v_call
ASSLEGQVLSGNTIY | TRBJ1-3 | TRBV11-2
ASSQPGQANYGYT | TRBJ1-2 | TRBV4-2
ASSYSTDEQY | TRBJ2-7 | TRBV6-5
ASKKTPFPGPGYEQY | TRBJ2-7 | TRBV6-1
ASSSENTDTQY | TRBJ2-3 | TRBV5-5
ASSFGEANYGYT | TRBJ1-2 | TRBV5-1
ASRLSGSGGETQY | TRBJ2-5 | TRBV7-2
ASSVVRGYSGNTIY | TRBJ1-3 | TRBV6-1
ASSLVEGNTGELF | TRBJ2-2 | TRBV12-3/TRBV12-4
ATSRATTRQETQY | TRBJ2-5 | TRBV15
ASSPGQGFQETQY | TRBJ2-5 | TRBV18
SARADVGSYFNEQF | TRBJ2-1 | TRBV20-1
ASSLLGAGRELF | TRBJ2-2 | TRBV11-3
ASSPSSYEQY | TRBJ2-7 | TRBV3-1
ASSFLGANTGELF | TRBJ2-2 | TRBV12-3/TRBV12-4
SVEGPLNTEAF | TRBJ1-1 | TRBV29-1
ASSNQGQEETYEQY | TRBJ2-7 | TRBV7-9
ASSPSGGTGVYNEQF | TRBJ2-1 | TRBV7-2
ASSPAIGTSGYNEQF | TRBJ2-1 | TRBV5-6
ASGTGGTGELF | TRBJ2-2 | TRBV10-1
ASGQSNYGYT | TRBJ1-2 | TRBV27
ASSGGGPTDTQY | TRBJ2-3 | TRBV28
SANRDFGGEQY | TRBJ2-7 | TRBV20-1
STIPSGRFYNEQF | TRBJ2-1 | TRBV20-1
ASSQEALEAYEQY | TRBJ2-7 | TRBV14
ATSAGLPNSPLH | TRBJ1-6 | TRBV24-1
ASSSFVDRGTYGYT | TRBJ1-2 | TRBV7-9
ASRTGTGPYEQY | TRBJ2-7 | TRBV5-5
ASSPPDRSGYT | TRBJ1-2 | TRBV12-3/TRBV12-4
SARPTSGSFNNEQF | TRBJ2-1 | TRBV29-1
SASTGLPSGANVLT | TRBJ2-6 | TRBV20-1
ASSVTGVPPNTEAF | TRBJ1-1 | TRBV9
ASQDRGNTGELF | TRBJ2-2 | TRBV10-3
ASSQDRTAYTGELF | TRBJ2-2 | TRBV4-1
SAGDSAF | TRBJ1-1 | TRBV20-1
ASSLQGWGQPQH | TRBJ1-5 | TRBV5-1
ASNLSGHQGYT | TRBJ1-2 | TRBV6-2/TRBV6-3
ASSLVRQGSDGYT | TRBJ1-2 | TRBV7-2
ASRPGTSGYNEQF | TRBJ2-1 | TRBV7-9
ASSPWGRSTDTQY | TRBJ2-3 | TRBV5-1
ASSLGTQGLDQPQH | TRBJ1-5 | TRBV12-3/TRBV12-4
SAYRGQDNQPQH | TRBJ1-5 | TRBV20-1
ASSPDGNNNEQF | TRBJ2-1 | TRBV5-1
ASSSIWAGGDYGYT | TRBJ1-2 | TRBV7-9
ASSPVSRFSGANVLT | TRBJ2-6 | TRBV2
ASSAREVAAQETQY | TRBJ2-5 | TRBV18
ASAGTVRYEQY | TRBJ2-7 | TRBV25-1
ASSPLGTSVTYEQY | TRBJ2-7 | TRBV6-2/TRBV6-3
ASSQPPAGEQF | TRBJ2-1 | TRBV4-2
ASRSSGGAARGNEQF | TRBJ2-1 | TRBV27
ASSRDYVYEQY | TRBJ2-7 | TRBV5-1
ASSSYLGRGEGTEAF | TRBJ1-1 | TRBV28
SVYTVSSLNTEAF | TRBJ1-1 | TRBV29-1
ASSLHPSGGGVNIQY | TRBJ2-4 | TRBV7-2
ASSLAGVVTGELF | TRBJ2-2 | TRBV12-3/TRBV12-4